The next 22 T cell receptor beta chains were all read from a single sample in a study of cytomegalovirus exposure and HLA in healthy donors (dated by TCRdb to 2017 to 2019). The library was made by the immunoSEQ multiplex PCR assay. The multiplex PCR relied on a mix of 60 forward primers for TCR Vbeta segments and 13 reverse primers for TCR Jbeta segments. TCRdb mirrors the immuneACCESS table, restricted to in-frame sequences. Some clones are absent from its copies; in checked studies, under half trace to an unresolved V gene, and the reason for the others is unknown. Within this sample are about 140,000 clones, with over 75% of them counted one time only. The top ten clonotypes cover roughly 2.4% of the sample. Sequenced material: PBMCs. The receptor set was obtained from a man aged 50 to 59 in good health and CMV-seronegative.

The V gene is TRBV6-1, the J gene TRBJ1-1; D ambiguous. The ends were cut back, 3 bases at V and 4 bases at J, with 9 bases in the middle. CDR1 and CDR2 from the germline V gene are MNHNS and SASEGT. The CDR3 runs to 13 residues. For the CDR3, the DNA is TGTGCCAGCAGTGAGAAGGAGGGCACTGAAGCTTTCTTT. It encodes CASSEKEGTEAFF.

The chain links TRBV27 to TRBJ1-2, with 8 bases that match TRBD1. Germline values: CDR1 MNHEY, CDR2 SMNVEV (reference sequence). This CDR3 is built from 17 residues. V was clipped by 3 bases and J by 4 bases; unmatched bases: 13. The CDR3 DNA is TGTGCCAGCAGTTTCAATAGTGCTGGGGGACAGGTCTATGGCTACACCTTC. Translated, it gives CASSFNSAGGQVYGYTF.

The chain joins TRBV2 to TRBJ1-6; TRBD1 aligns across 7 bases. This CDR3 contains 14 residues. Germline assignment: CDR1 SNHLY and CDR2 FYNNEI. V was clipped by 5 bases and J by 7 bases; unmatched bases: 5. The CDR3 reads CASSTQGGNSPLHF. As DNA, the CDR3 is TGTGCCAGCAGTACTCAAGGGGGCAATTCACCCCTCCACTTT.

CDR3 sequence reads: CASSQSKPRDRGTLYEQYF. The CDR3 DNA reads as TGCGCCAGCAGTCAATCTAAACCCCGGGACAGGGGGACCCTCTACGAGCAGTACTTC. V is TRBV23-1 and J is TRBJ2-7, with 11 nucleotides matching TRBD1. TRBV23-1 is treated as an ORF (open reading frame) with a function not yet certain. The J segment lost 3 bases and the V segment lost 0 bases, leaving 13 bases of the junction unmatched. CDR3 length: 19 amino acids.

The chain joins TRBV2 to TRBJ2-3, with TRBD1 matching 7 bases. The ends lost 8 bases at V and 8 bases at J; junction bases unmatched: 7. The CDR3 covers 12 residues. The germline V gene encodes CDR1 SNHLY and CDR2 FYNNEI. The CDR3 nucleotides are TGTGCCAGCGGCACAGGGGAAGTTACGCAGTATTTT. It yields the protein CASGTGEVTQYF.

CDR3 coding DNA: TGTGCCAGCAGCCAAGGTCAAGCGGAGACCTACGAGCAGTACTTC. Translation gives CASSQGQAETYEQYF. The chain uses TRBV4-2 and TRBJ2-7; D possibly corresponds to TRBD2 (5 bases). CDR3 length equals 15 residues. The germline CDR1 and CDR2 sequences are LGHNA and YNFKEQ. Trimming removed 1 base at V and 2 bases at J, with 12 bases between.

The chain links TRBV7-9 to TRBJ1-5; unclear D gene. V was pared by 5 bases and J by 0 bases, with 8 bases between. CDR3 size: 14 residues. CDR1 is SEHNR and CDR2 is FQNEAQ in the germline V gene (reference sequence). Here the CDR3 DNA reads TGTGCCAGCAGCCATAGAGATAGCAATCAGCCCCAGCATTTT. This encodes CASSHRDSNQPQHF.

The rearrangement joins TRBV14 to TRBJ1-4; a weak D match, TRBD1 (6 bases). Per germline, CDR1 SGHDN and CDR2 FVKESK. Trimming left V 0 bases short and J 4 bases short, with 12 bases between. The length of the CDR3 is 16 residues. As DNA, the CDR3 is TGTGCCAGCAGCCAAGATATGGGGGGGCTTAATGAAAAACTGTTTTTT. Translation gives CASSQDMGGLNEKLFF.

This clone was picked up one time. The rearrangement links TRBV2 to TRBJ2-1; 9 bases agree with TRBD1. Germline trimming cut 4 bases from V and 8 bases from J; bases unmatched to any gene: 9. The CDR3 is 15 amino acids. Germline CDR1 is SNHLY and CDR2 is FYNNEI. This CDR3 is CASSVGGTGTHEQFF. The CDR3 region has the DNA TGTGCCAGCAGTGTGGGAGGGACAGGGACCCATGAGCAGTTCTTC.

This clone has a handful of counts. V gene TRBV6-4 combines with J gene TRBJ1-6; D gene unclear. Germline CDR1 MRHNA, CDR2 SNTAGT. The CDR3 spans 14 residues. The germline V and J ends were trimmed by 4 bases and 11 bases, with 15 bases remaining between them. Written as DNA, the CDR3 is TGTGCCAGCAGTGCCCCTCTTACAGAAGCACCCCTCCACTTT. Encoded protein: CASSAPLTEAPLHF.

This clone was counted once. The chain employs TRBV6-1 and TRBJ2-1; D might be TRBD2 (5 bases). With 4 bases removed from V and 0 bases from J, the gap between germline ends came to 13 bases. This CDR3 comprises 16 residues. Germline CDR1 MNHNS, CDR2 SASEGT. CDR3 DNA: TGTGCCAGCAGTGTGGTCGAGGGAAGCTCCTACAATGAGCAGTTCTTC. Protein product: CASSVVEGSSYNEQFF.

V and J are TRBV5-1 and TRBJ1-2; TRBD1 matches 8 bases. V was pared by 0 bases and J by 3 bases, with 7 bases of the junction left unmatched. This CDR3 has 16 residues. Looked up from germline, CDR1 is SGHRS and CDR2 is YFSETQ. CDR3 sequence (DNA): TGCGCCAGCAGCTTGGCTGGACAGGGCCTTGACTATGGCTACACCTTC. Translation gives CASSLAGQGLDYGYTF.

This clone has a handful of counts. The chain has TRBV5-1 and TRBJ2-2, with TRBD1 matching over 7 bases. This CDR3 has 16 amino acids. The ends lost 6 bases at V and 0 bases at J; junction bases unmatched: 8. In germline, CDR1 is SGHRS, CDR2 YFSETQ. Here the CDR3 reads CASTSTGAANTGELFF. CDR3 nucleotides: TGCGCCAGCACCAGTACAGGGGCGGCGAACACCGGGGAGCTGTTTTTT. Filled out from reference TRBV5-1 and TRBJ2-2, the complete variable domain reads KAGVTQTPRYLIKTRGQQVTLSCSPISGHRSVSWYQQTPGQGLQFLFEYFSETQRNKGNFPGRFSGRQFSNSRSEMNVSTLELGDSALYLCASTSTGAANTGELFFGEGSRLTVL.

The gene calls are TRBV29-1 and TRBJ2-5, with TRBD1 matching over 7 bases. J lost 3 bases, V lost 3 bases, and 4 bases had no gene match. Per the germline V gene, CDR1 is SQVTM and CDR2 is ANQGSEA. The CDR3 length is 13 residues. This CDR3 reads CSVDNQGEETQYF. The DNA of the CDR3 is TGCAGCGTTGATAATCAGGGGGAAGAGACCCAGTACTTC.

This clone was found once. CDR3 loop: CASSLDRGLAFF. The CDR3 DNA is TGCGCCAGCAGCTTGGACAGGGGGCTGGCTTTCTTT. V usage is TRBV5-1 and J usage is TRBJ1-1, with 9 positions matching TRBD1. Germline values: CDR1 SGHRS, CDR2 YFSETQ. After removal of 0 bases from V and 11 bases from J, the junction contained 2 bases not matched to a gene. The CDR3 is made up of 12 amino acids.

The gene calls are TRBV19 and TRBJ2-6; D unclear. Trimming left V 5 bases short and J 2 bases short, with 22 bases between. This CDR3 region has 19 residues. From germline, CDR1 is LNHDA and CDR2 SQIVND (reference sequence). CDR3 bases: TGTGCCAGTAGTCACACCCGAGAACCTCGCCAGGCTGGGGCCAACGTCCTGACTTTC. This translates into CASSHTREPRQAGANVLTF.

This clone has a handful of counts. The gene calls are TRBV7-9 and TRBJ1-3; D not resolved. Germline loops: CDR1 SEHNR, CDR2 FQNEAQ (reference sequence). The CDR3 extends over 16 amino acids. V lost 5 bases to trimming and J lost 0 bases, with 14 bases between them. CDR3 DNA sequence: TGTGCCAGCAGCCTCTTGAGTGTCCTCTCTGGAAACACCATATATTTT. Protein sequence: CASSLLSVLSGNTIYF.

This sequence joins TRBV2 and TRBJ1-1; 7 bases are a match to TRBD1. With 6 bases clipped from V and 5 bases from J, the junction kept 15 bases outside the gene matches. The CDR3 has 16 amino acids. Looked up from germline, CDR1 is SNHLY and CDR2 is FYNNEI. The chain's CDR3 is CASSPGQSNWGTEAFF. CDR3 nucleotides: TGTGCCAGCAGCCCGGGACAGTCTAATTGGGGAACTGAAGCTTTCTTT. Using reference TRBV2 and TRBJ1-1 for the parts outside the CDR3, the full variable domain is EPEVTQTPSHQVTQMGQEVILRCVPISNHLYFYWYRQILGQKVEFLVSFYNNEISEKSEIFDDQFSVERPDGSNFTLKIRSTKLEDSAMYFCASSPGQSNWGTEAFFGQGTRLTVV.

V usage is TRBV19 and J usage is TRBJ1-1; perhaps TRBD1 as D (5 bases). V lost 0 bases, J lost 3 bases, and 8 bases lay in between. CDR3 size: 14 residues. Looked up from germline, CDR1 is LNHDA and CDR2 is SQIVND (reference sequence). This chain's CDR3 is CASSIDLGDTEAFF. CDR3 DNA sequence: TGTGCCAGTAGTATAGATCTAGGGGACACTGAAGCTTTCTTT.

V and J are TRBV10-1 and TRBJ2-7; 8 nucleotides line up with TRBD2. J was trimmed by 5 bases and V by 8 bases; bases with no gene match: 14. This CDR3 has 15 residues. The germline V gene encodes CDR1 WNHNN and CDR2 SYGVQD (reference sequence). CDR3 amino acids: CASDSTKRGCNEQYF. The CDR3 bases are TGCGCCAGCGACTCTACTAAGCGGGGGTGCAACGAGCAGTACTTC.

V usage is TRBV9 and J usage is TRBJ1-3, with a possible D match to TRBD1 (6 bases). Trimming stripped 3 bases from V and 0 bases from J, with 13 bases between. Germline V gives CDR1 SGDLS, CDR2 YYNGEE. The CDR3 loop spans 16 amino acids. The CDR3 protein is CASSAWDTNSGNTIYF. The CDR3 region has the DNA TGTGCCAGCAGCGCTTGGGACACCAACTCTGGAAACACCATATATTTT.

The chain combines TRBV4-1 with TRBJ1-3; weak D call: TRBD1 (6 bases). The CDR3 is made up of 15 amino acids. The V and J ends lost 3 bases and 4 bases respectively, with 13 bases between them. Germline loops: CDR1 MGHRA, CDR2 YSYEKL. The CDR3: CASSHTGLSGNTIYF. The CDR3 region has the DNA TGCGCCAGCAGCCATACAGGGTTATCAGGAAACACCATATATTTT.